The sequence of this TCR beta chain was determined in a study of blood T cells in healthy people across ages. V was pared by 4 bases and J by 2 bases, with 6 bases of the junction left unmatched. The CDR3 is 14 residues long. Germline V gives CDR1 DFQATT, CDR2 SNEGSKA (reference sequence). As regards this clonotype: Its antigen is as yet unknown.

General study results and limits: Estimated diversity that came from one million T cells was considered an underestimate.

The use of a sample-barcoded 5' primer and a J-beta primer mix characterized a second PCR of roughly 7 to 11 cycles. TCRdb fed the 5' RACE reads into MiXCR, producing one record per CDR3 protein. In the table there are over a million distinct CDR3 sequences, roughly 45% of which are singletons. The rearrangement uses TRBV20-1 and TRBJ2-3, with TRBD2 identical over 7 bases. The source of this sequence is a woman aged 55-75 years in good health. Sequencing was performed on blood. The DNA for the CDR3 is TGCAGTGCTAAAGAAGGGACTATCACAGATACGCAGTATTTT. It translates to CSAKEGTITDTQYF.